This T cell receptor beta chain is drawn from a study of cytomegalovirus exposure and HLA in healthy donors. This PCR relied on a set of 60 Vbeta primers and 13 Jbeta primers. The data were produced by immunoSEQ multiplex PCR, yet TCRdb's version contains in-frame clones alone and is incomplete. The sample carries approximately 200,000 clones, approximately 79% recorded once. The receptor's source is a girl aged 10 to 17 in good health and CMV-seropositive. Sequenced sample: PBMCs.

The chain's CDR3 is CASSLPTGGEQYF. In DNA, the CDR3 is TGTGCCAGCAGCTTACCGACAGGGGGCGAGCAGTACTTC. The chain joins TRBV7-2 to TRBJ2-7; 9 nucleotides match TRBD1. V lost 2 bases and J lost 6; bases outside the gene matches: 2. CDR1 and CDR2 from the germline V gene are SGHTA and FQGNSA. CDR3 length: 13 residues.